Shown below are 22 T cell receptor beta chains from a single sample sequenced in a study of blood T cell repertoires in COVID-19. Data came from immunoSEQ multiplex PCR; TCRdb stores just in-frame clones and leaves some out. This table holds 360,000 or so clones, roughly four fifths found once. The sample consisted of PBMCs or T cells enriched from blood (not recorded which). The origin of the receptors is a woman aged 45-60 years who had recovered from COVID-19.

V gene TRBV11-3 combines with J gene TRBJ1-2; D gene unclear. The length of the CDR3 is 15 residues. Trimming stripped 0 bases from V and 2 bases from J, with 10 bases between. Looked up from germline, CDR1 is SGHNT and CDR2 is YENEEA. This CDR3 is CASSLEAGLNYGYTF. The CDR3 region has the DNA TGTGCCAGCAGCTTAGAGGCAGGACTAAACTATGGCTACACCTTC.

The chain employs TRBV11-3 and TRBJ2-4; D unresolved. Trimming stripped 0 bases from V and 4 bases from J, with 4 bases between. The CDR3 totals 13 residues. The germline gives CDR1 SGHNT, CDR2 YENEEA. Written as DNA, the CDR3 is TGTGCCAGCAGCTTAGATCTAAAAAACATTCAGTACTTC. Translation gives CASSLDLKNIQYF.

The gene calls are TRBV3-1 (or the pseudogene TRBV3-2) and TRBJ2-2, with 12 bases matching TRBD2. Germline V lookup: CDR1 LGHDT, CDR2 YNNKEL (reference sequence). There are 18 residues in the CDR3. Trimming took 5 bases from V and 4 from J; bases not matched to a gene: 11. CDR3: CASSTTWTSGISTGELFF. CDR3 sequence (DNA): TGTGCCAGCAGCACCACCTGGACTAGCGGGATAAGCACCGGGGAGCTGTTTTTT.

There are a few counts of this clone. The chain combines TRBV6-5 with TRBJ1-1; D unclear. The CDR3 is 13 residues long. Trimming removed 10 bases at V and 2 bases at J, with 14 bases between. Germline-derived CDR1 and CDR2 are MNHEY and SVGAGI. The CDR3 DNA sequence: TGTGCCACCCTCCCCCAGGCTAACACTGAAGCTTTCTTT. Protein: CATLPQANTEAFF.

The chain combines TRBV29-1 with TRBJ1-2, with 7 bases matching TRBD1. The CDR3 sequence is 13 residues long. Germline lookup yields CDR1 SQVTM and CDR2 ANQGSEA. V gave up 2 bases and J gave up 4 bases; unmatched junction bases: 4. The CDR3 nucleotides are TGCAGCGTTGAACAGGGACAGCCCTATGGCTACACCTTC. Its translation is CSVEQGQPYGYTF.

The rearrangement uses TRBV7-2 and TRBJ2-3; D uncertain. V shed 5 bases and J shed 4 bases, with 10 bases lying between them. Germline V lookup: CDR1 SGHTA, CDR2 FQGNSA. This CDR3 is 13 amino acids long. The CDR3 DNA reads TGTGCCAGCAGCACGCTAGTATCAGATACGCAGTATTTT. Translated: CASSTLVSDTQYF.

The chain joins TRBV21-1 to TRBJ2-1; the tabulated D call, TRBD1, remains unverified against the DNA. TRBV21-1 is a pseudogene locus. The CDR3 consists of 18 residues. The CDR3 loop is CASSKGSPGTGPYNEQFF. In DNA, the CDR3 is TGTGCCAGCAGCAAGGGGTCCCCCGGGACAGGACCTTACAATGAGCAGTTCTTC.

This CDR3 reads CASTQGRRGGQETQYF. The CDR3 nucleotides read TGTGCCAGCACCCAAGGAAGGCGGGGGGGCCAAGAGACCCAGTACTTC. The chain combines TRBV2 with TRBJ2-5; 9 nucleotides line up with TRBD2. V trimming: 7 bases; J trimming: 1 base; junction bases outside the gene matches: 10. The CDR3 contains 16 residues. Germline V lookup: CDR1 SNHLY, CDR2 FYNNEI. Full variable domain (rest looked up from reference TRBV2 and TRBJ2-5): EPEVTQTPSHQVTQMGQEVILRCVPISNHLYFYWYRQILGQKVEFLVSFYNNEISEKSEIFDDQFSVERPDGSNFTLKIRSTKLEDSAMYFCASTQGRRGGQETQYFGPGTRLLVL.

CDR3 bases: TGTGCCTGGAGAGGGACAGTAAATCAGCCCCAGCATTTT. Translating gives CAWRGTVNQPQHF. V gene TRBV30 combines with J gene TRBJ1-5, with 7 positions matching TRBD1. V lost 3 bases, J lost 4 bases, and 3 bases stayed unmatched. Germline V gene lookup returns CDR1 GTSNPN and CDR2 SVGIG (reference sequence). CDR3 length: 13 amino acids.

CDR3: CASSFMTGVIDTQYF. The CDR3 nucleotides read TGCGCCAGCAGCTTCATGACAGGGGTCATAGATACGCAGTATTTT. V is TRBV5-1 and J is TRBJ2-3; 8 positions agree with TRBD1. J gave up 5 bases and V 2 bases, and 7 bases lay outside the gene matches. The CDR3 extends over 15 amino acids. In germline, CDR1 is SGHRS, CDR2 YFSETQ.

J is TRBJ2-1 and V is TRBV27; TRBD2 matches 11 bases. With V trimmed by 1 base and J by 9 bases, 11 bases remained unmatched. The CDR3 spans 17 residues. CDR1 and CDR2 (germline): MNHEY, SMNVEV (reference sequence). The CDR3 protein is CASSLFAIAGGKIEQFF. CDR3 nucleotide sequence: TGTGCCAGCAGTTTATTCGCGATAGCGGGAGGGAAGATTGAGCAGTTCTTC.

The V call is TRBV6-6, the J call TRBJ2-7; D is unclear. This CDR3 contains 14 residues. The germline V gene has CDR1 MNHNY and CDR2 SVGAGI (reference sequence). The V gene lost 6 bases and the J gene lost 6 bases, with 18 bases spanning the gap. Here the CDR3 DNA reads TGTGCCAGCAGAGCCGATCCGCTGCGTAGCGAGCAGTACTTC. It specifies CASRADPLRSEQYF.

This chain links TRBV19 with TRBJ2-5; TRBD2 might be the D (6 bases). Germline CDR1 and CDR2: LNHDA and SQIVND (reference sequence). V gave up 3 bases and J gave up 3 bases, with 14 bases separating them. The CDR3 is 15 amino acids. As DNA, the CDR3 is TGTGCCAGTAGTATCGGAGGGAGAACGAAAGAGACCCAGTACTTC. Encoded protein: CASSIGGRTKETQYF. Full variable domain (remainder filled in from reference TRBV19 and TRBJ2-5): DGGITQSPKYLFRKEGQNVTLSCEQNLNHDAMYWYRQDPGQGLRLIYYSQIVNDFQKGDIAEGYSVSREKKESFPLTVTSAQKNPTAFYLCASSIGGRTKETQYFGPGTRLLVL.

This chain uses TRBV29-1 with TRBJ1-1, with 7 bases matching TRBD1. CDR1 SQVTM and CDR2 ANQGSEA come from the germline V gene. The CDR3 is 11 amino acids. The junction had 5 bases not matched to a gene; V was cut back by 7 bases and J by 6 bases. CDR3 bases: TGCAGCGCCCACGGGACAGCTGAAGCTTTCTTT. Residues: CSAHGTAEAFF.

This chain connects TRBV28 to TRBJ1-4; 10 positions match TRBD1. Germline CDR1 is MDHEN and CDR2 is SYDVKM. The trim removed 8 bases at V and 6 bases at J, leaving 9 bases unmatched. This CDR3 comprises 15 residues. The CDR3: CASAHLGTGDEKLFF. The DNA for the CDR3 is TGTGCCAGCGCCCATCTTGGGACAGGGGATGAAAAACTGTTTTTT.

This chain uses TRBV3-1 (or the pseudogene TRBV3-2) with TRBJ1-3; D is unclear. CDR1 is LGHDT and CDR2 is YNNKEL in the germline V gene (reference sequence). The CDR3 spans 15 residues. The V end was cut by 0 bases, the J end by 2 bases, with 8 bases between. The CDR3 spells CASSQEARPGNTIYF. The DNA for the CDR3 is TGTGCCAGCAGCCAAGAAGCCCGTCCTGGAAACACCATATATTTT.

The chain has TRBV11-3 and TRBJ1-3, with D unresolved. There are 14 residues in the CDR3. The V gene's germline CDR1 is SGHNT and CDR2 YENEEA. V was pared by 0 bases and J by 1 base, with 4 bases between. This CDR3 reads CASSLESSGNTIYF. The CDR3, as DNA: TGTGCCAGCAGCTTAGAATCGTCTGGAAACACCATATATTTT.

This chain links TRBV7-6 with TRBJ1-3; tentatively, D is TRBD1 (6 bases). The V end was cut by 5 bases, the J end by 1 base, with 12 bases between. The length of the CDR3 is 15 residues. Per germline, CDR1 SGHVS and CDR2 FNYEAQ. The CDR3 DNA reads as TGTGCCAGCAGCGACAGGACCCGGTCTGGAAACACCATATATTTT. It is translated as CASSDRTRSGNTIYF.

V and J are TRBV30 and TRBJ1-5; the D gene is possibly TRBD1 (6 bases). V was trimmed by 2 bases and J by 6 bases, leaving 14 bases between them. This CDR3 has 14 residues. Germline V gene sequence: CDR1 GTSNPN, CDR2 SVGIG (reference sequence). The CDR3 sequence is CAWSRGGQGQPQHF. The CDR3 DNA reads TGTGCCTGGAGTAGGGGGGGGCAGGGTCAGCCCCAGCATTTT.

The rearrangement links TRBV5-1 to TRBJ1-1; D is possibly TRBD1 (6 bases). V gave up 6 bases and J gave up 1 base, with 13 bases separating them. Germline lookup yields CDR1 SGHRS and CDR2 YFSETQ. The CDR3 has 14 amino acids. CDR3 loop: CASNKGQPNTEAFF. The CDR3 nucleotides read TGCGCCAGCAACAAGGGACAACCGAACACTGAAGCTTTCTTT.

The chain couples TRBV11-3 to TRBJ1-1; D is ambiguous. CDR1 is SGHNT, CDR2 YENEEA, per germline. This CDR3 has 16 residues. V lost 0 bases, J lost 1 base, and 12 bases lay in between. For the CDR3, the DNA is TGTGCCAGCAGCTTAGATCAAGCAGCGGGGAACACTGAAGCTTTCTTT. Protein: CASSLDQAAGNTEAFF.

This rearrangement joins TRBV30 to TRBJ1-4; TRBD1 matches 9 bases. Trimming cost V 2 bases and J 7 bases; bases outside gene matches: 5. The CDR3 has 14 amino acids. Germline CDR1 reads GTSNPN; CDR2 reads SVGIG (reference sequence). DNA for the CDR3: TGTGCCTGGAGTCCGGGACAGGGACTTGAAAAACTGTTTTTT. This encodes CAWSPGQGLEKLFF.